A single sample is the source of the 13 T cell receptor beta chains below, sequenced in a study of cytomegalovirus exposure and HLA in healthy donors. TCRdb keeps only in-frame clones here, not all; method: immunoSEQ multiplex PCR. The table includes approximately 90,000 clones, approximately 93% detected once. The specimen sequenced was PBMCs. These TCRs come from a woman in her twenties or thirties in good health and CMV-seropositive.

V is TRBV11-3 and J is TRBJ1-1; 7 bases align to TRBD1. Losses at the gene ends were 1 base for V and 0 bases for J; bases not matched to a gene: 5. From germline, CDR1 is SGHNT and CDR2 YENEEA. This CDR3 contains 16 residues. CDR3 sequence: CASSLATGSMNTEAFF. In nucleotides, the CDR3 is TGTGCCAGCAGCTTAGCGACAGGGAGTATGAACACTGAAGCTTTCTTT.

The rearrangement joins TRBV5-1 to TRBJ2-4, with D tentatively TRBD1 (5 bases). The CDR3 is 15 residues long. In germline, CDR1 is SGHRS, CDR2 YFSETQ. V shed 0 bases and J shed 3 bases, with 10 bases lying between them. The CDR3 DNA follows: TGCGCCAGCAGCTTGGTAACAGGTGACAAAAACATTCAGTACTTC. Translating it yields CASSLVTGDKNIQYF. The variable domain in full, with the rest retrieved from reference TRBV5-1 and TRBJ2-4, is KAGVTQTPRYLIKTRGQQVTLSCSPISGHRSVSWYQQTPGQGLQFLFEYFSETQRNKGNFPGRFSGRQFSNSRSEMNVSTLELGDSALYLCASSLVTGDKNIQYFGAGTRLSVL.

J is TRBJ2-3 and V is TRBV9, with 9 bases that match TRBD2. CDR3 length: 14 amino acids. Germline assignment: CDR1 SGDLS and CDR2 YYNGEE. The V gene end was trimmed by 3 bases and the J gene end by 3 bases; junction bases not matched to a gene: 2. This CDR3 is CASSEREVTDTQYF. As DNA, the CDR3 is TGTGCCAGCAGCGAGCGGGAGGTAACAGATACGCAGTATTTT.

The gene calls are TRBV7-2 and TRBJ2-3; perhaps TRBD2 as D (5 bases). V lost 6 bases and J lost 6, with 16 bases in between. Germline V gene sequence: CDR1 SGHTA, CDR2 FQGNSA. The CDR3 loop spans 14 amino acids. This CDR3 reads CASSSLAGRDTQYF. The CDR3, as DNA: TGTGCCAGCAGTTCCCTAGCAGGAAGGGATACGCAGTATTTT.

The chain has TRBV7-8 and TRBJ2-7; 8 bases agree with TRBD1. CDR1 SGHVS and CDR2 FQNEAQ come from the germline V gene. Losses at the gene ends were 5 bases for V and 0 bases for J; bases not matched to a gene: 6. The CDR3 consists of 15 residues. The CDR3: CASSPRTGSSYEQYF. The CDR3 coding sequence is TGTGCCAGCAGCCCTCGGACAGGGAGCTCCTACGAGCAGTACTTC.

The chain joins TRBV5-1 to TRBJ2-7, with 9 bases fitting TRBD1. This CDR3 comprises 14 residues. The J segment lost 5 bases and the V segment lost 4 bases, leaving 7 bases of the junction unmatched. Germline V CDR1 and CDR2: SGHRS, YFSETQ. CDR3 nucleotide sequence: TGCGCCAGCAGCATGGACAGGGGTCCCGACGAGCAGTACTTC. Protein product: CASSMDRGPDEQYF.

The chain couples TRBV5-1 to TRBJ1-1; tentative D call: TRBD1 (6 bases). This CDR3 spans 15 amino acids. Trimming cost V 2 bases and J 1 base, with 12 bases left between them. In germline, CDR1 is SGHRS, CDR2 YFSETQ. The CDR3 protein is CASSFRGLGNTEAFF. Written as DNA, the CDR3 is TGCGCCAGCAGCTTCAGGGGCCTGGGGAACACTGAAGCTTTCTTT.

The chain couples TRBV28 to TRBJ2-1; the D is unclear. The V gene lost 2 bases and the J gene lost 10 bases, with 15 bases spanning the gap. The length of the CDR3 is 14 residues. CDR1 is MDHEN, CDR2 SYDVKM, per germline. The CDR3 loop reads CASSLLELTLEQFF. The DNA for the CDR3 is TGTGCCAGCAGTTTACTAGAATTAACCTTGGAGCAGTTCTTC.

The rearrangement links TRBV7-8 to TRBJ2-1; a possible D gene is TRBD2 (6 bases). The V and J ends lost 5 bases and 4 bases respectively, with 18 bases between them. The CDR3 is 16 residues long. Germline V CDR1 and CDR2: SGHVS, FQNEAQ. The CDR3 protein is CASSPGRLERYNEQFF. The DNA of the CDR3 is TGTGCCAGCAGCCCGGGGAGACTAGAGAGGTACAATGAGCAGTTCTTC. Full variable domain (outside the CDR3, taken from reference TRBV7-8 and TRBJ2-1): GAGVSQSPRYKVAKRGQDVALRCDPISGHVSLFWYQQALGQGPEFLTYFQNEAQLDKSGLPSDRFFAERPEGSVSTLKIQRTQQEDSAVYLCASSPGRLERYNEQFFGPGTRLTVL.

The chain combines TRBV7-2 with TRBJ1-3, with D maybe TRBD1 (5 bases). CDR1 is SGHTA, CDR2 FQGNSA, per germline. This CDR3 has 13 residues. V lost 5 bases and J lost 4, with 9 bases in between. The CDR3 is CASSVRQGNTIYF. The CDR3 DNA sequence: TGTGCCAGCAGCGTACGACAGGGAAACACCATATATTTT.

This clone was counted once. This chain joins TRBV9 and TRBJ2-7, with 7 bases fitting TRBD2. CDR1 is SGDLS and CDR2 is YYNGEE in the germline V gene. There are 14 residues in the CDR3. V lost 6 bases and J lost 3; bases outside the gene matches: 9. The CDR3 is CASKYSGSYYEQYF. CDR3 coding DNA: TGTGCCAGCAAGTATAGCGGGTCATACTACGAGCAGTACTTC. The full variable domain, rest sourced from reference TRBV9 and TRBJ2-7, is DSGVTQTPKHLITATGQRVTLRCSPRSGDLSVYWYQQSLDQGLQFLIQYYNGEERAKGNILERFSAQQFPDLHSELNLSSLELGDSALYFCASKYSGSYYEQYFGPGTRLTVT.

This chain connects TRBV10-3 to TRBJ2-7; D possibly corresponds to TRBD2 (6 bases). Germline V lookup: CDR1 ENHRY, CDR2 SYGVKD. Trimming removed 3 bases at V and 7 bases at J, with 13 bases between. The CDR3 sequence is 13 residues long. CDR3 in DNA: TGTGCCATCAGTGAAAGCGGGTCTGGGGAGCAGTACTTC. It translates to CAISESGSGEQYF.

A remark on this clone: In the same sample, other DNA sequences code for this CDR3. The chain links TRBV10-3 to TRBJ2-1; perhaps TRBD2 as D (5 bases). The CDR3 extends over 12 amino acids. In germline, CDR1 is ENHRY, CDR2 SYGVKD. Trimming cost V 6 bases and J 9 bases, with 12 bases left between them. Here the CDR3 DNA reads TGTGCCATCAGACAAGCGGCCGGTGAGCAGTTCTTC. Translation gives CAIRQAAGEQFF.